This T cell receptor beta chain was captured in a study of T cells in Graves' hyperthyroidism and ophthalmopathy. Study-level findings and limits: Blood held most thyroid clonotypes expanded above 0.001 frequency.

Authors of the study amplified TCR beta CDR3 regions from RNA transcripts. In the first-round RT-PCR of the TCR CDR3, the HTBI primer set was used. MiXCR, applied by TCRdb to the multiplex PCR reads, yields one record per CDR3 protein. The table includes approximately 95,000 distinct CDR3 sequences, 35% to 45% detected once. Graves' hyperthyroidism qualified as stable when ophthalmopathy did not progress within 18 months. Newly diagnosed hyperthyroidism patients aged 18 to 65 years had disease lasting under 2 months. Together with thyroid ultrasound, orbital computed tomography, serum thyroxine and TRAb, clinical symptoms were used for diagnoses. As regards this clonotype: Its antigen remains unidentified.

V was clipped by 8 bases and J by 8 bases, with 9 bases between them. The CDR3 extends over 11 amino acids. Germline V lookup: CDR1 LNHNV, CDR2 YYDKDF (reference sequence). The specimen was peripheral blood or thyroid tissue (not recorded which). This TCR was sampled from a woman younger than 45 with Graves' hyperthyroidism. The rearrangement uses TRBV15 and TRBJ1-4; D gene unclear. The CDR3 nucleotides read TGTGCCACCTCGGGCGCGGAAAAACTGTTTTTT. Its protein is CATSGAEKLFF.